These T cell receptor beta chains were read from a single sample in a study of cytomegalovirus exposure and HLA in healthy donors. Libraries were prepared by immunoSEQ multiplex PCR; TCRdb keeps only in-frame clonotypes and omits some of them. Of about 200,000 clones in the sample, approximately 70% were seen once. The specimen sequenced was PBMCs. The receptors were gathered from a man aged 35 to 55 in good health and CMV-seropositive. Both conserved end residues are part of each CDR3. A D gene is named only where the DNA matches it firmly. Only part of the rows carry a size: once, few, many, or a class if the clone is expanded.

D: .; J: TRBJ1-6; size: .; V: TRBV15; CDR3: CATSLGGQKNSPLHF; DNA: TGTGCCACCAGCTTGGGGGGGCAGAAGAATTCACCCCTCCACTTT
D: TRBD1; J: TRBJ2-2; size: .; V: TRBV29-1; CDR3: CSVWEGPGQGIRTGELFF; DNA: TGCAGCGTCTGGGAGGGGCCGGGACAGGGGATTCGCACCGGGGAGCTGTTTTTT
D: TRBD1; J: TRBJ2-7; size: few; V: TRBV10-3; CDR3: CAISEKGGAYEQYF; DNA: TGTGCCATCAGTGAGAAAGGGGGCGCCTACGAGCAGTACTTC
D: TRBD1; J: TRBJ2-3; size: .; V: TRBV5-1; CDR3: CASSAPGQGSTDTQYF; DNA: TGCGCCAGCAGCGCGCCGGGACAGGGTAGCACAGATACGCAGTATTTT
D: .; J: TRBJ1-1; size: .; V: TRBV21-1; CDR3: CASSTQDSLNTEAFF; DNA: TGTGCCAGCAGCACACAAGACAGTCTGAACACTGAAGCTTTCTTT
D: TRBD1; J: TRBJ1-5; size: once; V: TRBV19; CDR3: CATKDRAGGNQPQHF; DNA: TGTGCCACCAAGGACAGGGCAGGAGGCAATCAGCCCCAGCATTTT
D: .; J: TRBJ1-6; size: once; V: TRBV2; CDR3: CASLYSSSYNSPLHF; DNA: TGTGCCAGCCTTTACAGCAGCTCCTATAATTCACCCCTCCACTTT
D: TRBD2; J: TRBJ2-3; size: .; V: TRBV4-3; CDR3: CASSQDMRLADTQYF; DNA: TGCGCCAGCAGCCAAGATATGAGACTAGCGGATACGCAGTATTTT
D: .; J: TRBJ2-2; size: .; V: TRBV7-8; CDR3: CASSLAGEDTGELFF; DNA: TGTGCCAGCAGCTTGGCTGGGGAGGACACCGGGGAGCTGTTTTTT
D: TRBD2; J: TRBJ2-7; size: .; V: TRBV7-6; CDR3: CASSPWGTSLSYEQYF; DNA: TGTGCCAGCAGCCCATGGGGGACTAGTCTCTCCTACGAGCAGTACTTC
D: .; J: TRBJ1-2; size: .; V: TRBV5-1; CDR3: CASAVSNYGYTF; DNA: TGCGCCAGCGCAGTCTCTAACTATGGCTACACCTTC
D: .; J: TRBJ2-7; size: few; V: TRBV7-2; CDR3: CASSASGYEQYF; DNA: TGTGCCAGCAGCGCCTCAGGGTACGAGCAGTACTTC
D: .; J: TRBJ2-2; size: .; V: TRBV19; CDR3: CASKGENTNTGELFF; DNA: TGTGCCAGTAAGGGGGAGAACACGAACACCGGGGAGCTGTTTTTT
D: .; J: TRBJ2-7; size: .; V: TRBV7-7; CDR3: CASSLADSYEQYF; DNA: TGTGCCAGCAGCTTAGCCGACAGCTACGAGCAGTACTTC
D: TRBD1; J: TRBJ1-5; size: .; V: TRBV27; CDR3: CASSPSDRGVNQPQHF; DNA: TGTGCCAGCAGTCCATCGGACAGGGGTGTCAATCAGCCCCAGCATTTT
D: .; J: TRBJ2-1; size: .; V: TRBV28; CDR3: CASSAQQGGPRNEQFF; DNA: TGTGCCAGCAGTGCCCAGCAGGGGGGACCGAGAAATGAGCAGTTCTTC
D: .; J: TRBJ1-2; size: .; V: TRBV10-3; CDR3: CASGREIYGYTF; DNA: TGTGCCTCTGGACGGGAAATCTATGGCTACACCTTC
D: TRBD1; J: TRBJ2-5; size: few; V: TRBV5-1; CDR3: CASSSGQQETQYF; DNA: TGCGCCAGCAGCTCGGGACAGCAAGAGACCCAGTACTTC
D: .; J: TRBJ2-7; size: few; V: TRBV5-3; CDR3: CARSLSTSESSYEQYF; DNA: TGTGCCAGAAGCTTATCTACATCGGAGAGCTCCTACGAGCAGTACTTC
D: TRBD1; J: TRBJ1-5; size: .; V: TRBV4-3; CDR3: CASSRTGGPDQPQHF; DNA: TGCGCCAGCAGCCGAACAGGGGGCCCCGATCAGCCCCAGCATTTT
D: .; J: TRBJ2-5; size: .; V: TRBV4-1; CDR3: CASSQVAGAQETQYF; DNA: TGCGCCAGCAGCCAAGTTGCAGGGGCCCAAGAGACCCAGTACTTC
D: .; J: TRBJ1-2; size: .; V: TRBV5-5; CDR3: CASSFVSLYGYTF; DNA: TGTGCCAGCAGCTTCGTCAGTTTGTATGGCTACACCTTC
D: .; J: TRBJ2-3; size: .; V: TRBV7-9; CDR3: CSSSWLDRTIYEAQYF; DNA: TGTTCCAGCAGCTGGCTCGACAGGACAATATACGAGGCGCAGTATTTT
D: .; J: TRBJ1-3; size: few; V: TRBV11-1; CDR3: CASSLPWGGPFPGNTIYF; DNA: TGTGCCAGCAGCTTGCCATGGGGGGGGCCCTTCCCTGGAAACACCATATATTTT
D: TRBD1; J: TRBJ2-7; size: .; V: TRBV7-2; CDR3: CASSLTDRLNYEQYF; DNA: TGTGCCAGCAGCCTTACGGACAGGTTGAACTACGAGCAGTACTTC
D: .; J: TRBJ1-4; size: .; V: TRBV19; CDR3: CASSPPTAALNEKLFF; DNA: TGTGCCAGTAGTCCCCCGACAGCAGCTCTTAATGAAAAACTGTTTTTT
D: .; J: TRBJ2-3; size: few; V: TRBV28; CDR3: CASGRTDTQYF; DNA: TGTGCCAGCGGGAGGACAGATACGCAGTATTTT
D: TRBD2; J: TRBJ2-1; size: .; V: TRBV6-5; CDR3: CASSRLAGDHNEQFF; DNA: TGTGCCAGCAGCCGACTAGCGGGGGATCACAATGAGCAGTTCTTC
D: TRBD2; J: TRBJ2-7; size: .; V: TRBV19; CDR3: CASSGTSSREQYF; DNA: TGTGCCAGTTCCGGGACTAGCTCTCGCGAGCAGTACTTC
D: .; J: TRBJ2-7; size: .; V: TRBV11-2; CDR3: CASSLRRAEEQYF; DNA: TGTGCCAGCAGCTTACGGAGGGCGGAAGAGCAGTACTTC
D: .; J: TRBJ2-2; size: .; V: TRBV7-7; CDR3: CASSSSQNTGELFF; DNA: TGTGCCAGCAGCTCAAGCCAGAACACCGGGGAGCTGTTTTTT
D: TRBD2; J: TRBJ2-2; size: .; V: TRBV28; CDR3: CASITGGDTGELFF; DNA: TGTGCCAGCATCACCGGGGGGGACACCGGGGAGCTGTTTTTT
D: .; J: TRBJ1-6; size: few; V: TRBV2; CDR3: CASEQEGNSPLHF; DNA: TGTGCCAGCGAGCAGGAAGGTAATTCACCCCTCCACTTT